The following is a TCR beta chain sequence with its context. Antigen: not known. The assay was immunoSEQ multiplex PCR, and TCRdb's table has in-frame clones only and misses some. The sample contains 90,000 to 150,000 clones, 90% to 95% of which appear only once. This CDR3 has 15 residues. Trimming cost V 2 bases and J 8 bases; bases outside gene matches: 9. Germline lookup yields CDR1 MNHNS and CDR2 SASEGT. The data were taken from a study of graft-versus-host responses after intestinal transplantation. Study background: Recipients across the board were started on anti-thymocyte globulin induction, then kept on tacrolimus and steroids for about 3 years. Study outcomes and limitations: Graft-versus-host to host-versus-graft clonal ratios in allografts were high in patients with graft-donor T cell macrochimerism.

V gene TRBV6-1 combines with J gene TRBJ1-1; 9 nucleotides agree with TRBD1. This sample comprised unstimulated CD4+ T cells sorted from spleen or lymph node cells, obtained before intestinal transplant. The source of this sequence is a human donor who received an intestinal transplant. This CDR3 is CASSEILGQGMEAFF. The CDR3 DNA sequence: TGTGCCAGCAGTGAAATATTGGGACAGGGAATGGAAGCTTTCTTT.